A selection of T cell receptor beta chains follows, all from one sample in a study of tumor-infiltrating lymphocytes in primary liver carcinoma. TCRdb fed the multiplex PCR reads into MiXCR, producing one record per CDR3 protein. The sample has tens of thousands of distinct CDR3 sequences; over 60% are singletons. The sample was liver tumor tissue from sampling region 5. Source of these receptors: a woman aged 25 to 39 with primary liver carcinoma and hepatitis B virus infection. Both conserved end residues are part of each CDR3. The D gene is left open where the match is weak. Some rows mark clone size as missing; the rest say once, few, many or name a class of expanded clone.

TRBJ2-1 TRBD2 TRBV12-3/TRBV12-4 once TGTGCCAGCAGCTTGTCCGGGACTAGCGAACTTGAGCGGTTCTTC CASSLSGTSELERFF
TRBJ2-7 . TRBV11-1 . TGTGCCTACAGCTTCATGGGTTACGAGCAATACTTC CAYSFMGYEQYF
TRBJ2-7 . TRBV25-1 many TGTGCCAGCAGTGAAGGATACGAGCAGTACTTC CASSEGYEQYF
TRBJ2-1 . TRBV4-1 . TGCGCCATCAGTCAAGAATGGGTCCCCCAGAGCTCCTACAATGAGCAGTTATTC CAISQEWVPQSSYNEQLF
TRBJ1-1 . TRBV6-5 . TGTGCCAGAAGTAATCCGGGGGGCTCTGAAGCTTTCTTT CARSNPGGSEAFF
TRBJ2-1 TRBD2 TRBV30 . TGTGACTGGAGACTAGCGGGACTGACCTATAATGAGCAGTTCTTC CDWRLAGLTYNEQFF
TRBJ2-7 . TRBV4-2 . TGTGCCAGCAGCCAAGTAGGAGTCGGGGGCTCCTACGAGCACTACTTC CASSQVGVGGSYEHYF
TRBJ2-5 TRBD1 TRBV11-1 . TGTGTCAGCAGTGGACAGGTTGAGGTGGAGACCCAGTACTTC CVSSGQVEVETQYF
TRBJ2-2 . TRBV21-1 few TGTGCCAGCAGCAGGAAGGACAGGGCCCGCGCCGGGGAGCTGTTTTTT CASSRKDRARAGELFF
TRBJ2-2 . TRBV5-6 . TGTACCAGCAGCTCGGCACCCAGAGTCACTGGGGAGTTGTTTTTT CTSSSAPRVTGELFF
TRBJ1-2 . TRBV6-6 many TGTGCCAGCAATTATTTGGAGACAAATAACTATGGCTACACCTTC CASNYLETNNYGYTF
TRBJ2-1 . TRBV10-3 . TGCGTCATCAATCCCATGGCGACCCGGGATGAGCAGTTCTTC CVINPMATRDEQFF
TRBJ1-5 . TRBV12-3/TRBV12-4 medium-sized TGTGCCAGCAGTGCTGACGGGCACAATCAGCCCCAGCATTTT CASSADGHNQPQHF
TRBJ2-7 . TRBV11-1 . TGTGCCGGCACCTTCACGGGTTACGAGCACTACTTC CAGTFTGYEHYF
TRBJ2-1 . TRBV12-3/TRBV12-4 large TGTGCCAGCAGTTTAGGGTTATTCAATGAGCAGTTCTTC CASSLGLFNEQFF
TRBJ2-1 TRBD2 TRBV6-6 medium-sized TGTGCCAGCAGTTTCTATCCAGAACCGGGACTAGCGGGCTATGAGCAGTTCTTC CASSFYPEPGLAGYEQFF
TRBJ1-2 . TRBV11-2 few TGTGCCAGCAGCCCGACCCATAACTATGGCTACACCTTC CASSPTHNYGYTF
TRBJ2-7 . TRBV19 . TGTGCCAGTAGCCCACAAGTCTCCTACGGGCAGTACTTC CASSPQVSYGQYF
TRBJ2-1 TRBD2 TRBV11-2 large TGTGCCAGCAGGGTTACTAGCGGGAGGGCCGGCAATGAGCAGTTCTTC CASRVTSGRAGNEQFF
TRBJ2-2 . TRBV6-2/TRBV6-3 few TGTGCCAGCAGTTTGTATAATCAGCGACCGAACACCGGGGAGCTGTTTTTT CASSLYNQRPNTGELFF
TRBJ1-1 . TRBV6-1 . TGTACCAGCAGTGTTGACGGGGGGTACACTGAGGCTTTCTTT CTSSVDGGYTEAFF
TRBJ2-1 . TRBV11-2 once TGTGCCAGCAGCACTTCTCTAGTGGGAGGAAACAATGAGCAGTTCTTC CASSTSLVGGNNEQFF
TRBJ2-2 . TRBV11-2 once TGTGCCAGCAGCTTAGCTGGGTTCGCGGACACCGGGGAATTGTTTTTT CASSLAGFADTGELFF
TRBJ2-1 . TRBV11-2 . TGTGCCAACAGGGTTACTAGTGGGAGGGCCGGCAATGAGCGGTTCTTC CANRVTSGRAGNERFF
TRBJ2-5 . TRBV30 . TGTGCCTCGAGTGCCTTAGGGATTGGAATAGAGACCCAGTACTTC CASSALGIGIETQYF
TRBJ2-3 TRBD1 TRBV6-2/TRBV6-3 . TGTGCCAGCAGTTACTCAGGACAGGGGAATCCGGGCAGCCAGCCCCAGTATTTT CASSYSGQGNPGSQPQYF
TRBJ2-1 . TRBV11-3 . TGTGCGAGCGGTTTCGGGGCCCGCTCCTACAATGAGCAGTTCTTC CASGFGARSYNEQFF
TRBJ1-5 TRBD1 TRBV6-6 few TGTGCCAGCAGTTATGGGATAGGGGGCAATCAGCCCAAGCATTTT CASSYGIGGNQPKHF
TRBJ2-1 . TRBV28 . TGTACCAGCAGTATGGGACTTGGACCTTACAATGGGCAGTTCTTC CTSSMGLGPYNGQFF
TRBJ1-2 . TRBV6-2/TRBV6-3 . TGTGCCAGCAGTTCTCATGACATTGGTGGCTACACCTTC CASSSHDIGGYTF
TRBJ1-4 . TRBV5-1 . TGCGCCAGCAGCCCCTGGGGCTGTAATGAAAAACTGCTTTTT CASSPWGCNEKLLF
TRBJ2-2 . TRBV6-1 . TGTGCCAGCAGTGAAACCCTTCCCGGCGCCGTGAACACCGGGGAGCTGTTTTTT CASSETLPGAVNTGELFF
TRBJ2-2 . TRBV11-2 . TGTGCCAGCAGCTTAGATAGGACTGGGGAGCTGTTTTTT CASSLDRTGELFF
TRBJ2-2 . TRBV12-3/TRBV12-4 . TGTGCCAGCATTCCCCGAGGTGGGGCAGACACCGGGGAGCTGTTTTTT CASIPRGGADTGELFF
TRBJ1-1 . TRBV29-1 . TGCAACGTTGAGATAGGGAGCACTGAAGCTTTCTTT CNVEIGSTEAFF